This record covers a single TCR delta chain. This clone was counted a few times. Its binding antigen is unknown. The TCRdb protein, from a much larger clone, departs from this DNA's translation at residue 17, likely by read error; the protein shown derives from the DNA. The sample belongs to a study of gamma-delta T cells after stem cell transplantation (dated by TCRdb to 2015 to 2016). The germline V gene gives CDR1 as GEAIGNYY and CDR2 as EKD. Including the terminal cysteine and phenylalanine, the CDR3 comprises 19 residues. The kept DNA is CDR3 alone, 57 bases in frame from the first base. The library was generated by RT-PCR. Sequencing was carried out with an Illumina MiSeq. TCRdb reprocessed the public data with the CATT caller; entries with the same nucleotide sequence were combined afterwards. The sample table contains over a thousand delta-chain clones; only one count was recorded for around 2% of them. The top ten clones comprise 33% of the sample.

This TCR derives from a human donor. It is not recorded whose cells these are; they may come from a transplant donor. The rearrangement joined TRDV2 to TRDJ1; TRDD3 matches 13 bases in the middle. Material: gamma-delta T cells. The encoded CDR3 is CACDTSFTGGYAHFDKPIF. The bases read TGTGCCTGTGACACGAGCTTCACTGGGGGATACGCGCACTTCGATAAACCCATCTTT.